This T cell receptor beta chain was captured by sequencing in a study of CD8 T cells in Susac syndrome. Random hexamers primed reverse transcription of about 0.5 to 1 ug RNA. An immunoSEQ multiplex PCR generated amplified TCR beta CDR3 products spanning 54 Vbeta and 13 Jbeta. TCRdb ran MiXCR on the immunoSEQ multiplex PCR reads and lists one entry per CDR3 protein. The sample includes around 200,000 distinct CDR3 sequences, 90% to 95% of them seen just once. Germline V gene sequence: CDR1 MNHEY, CDR2 SVGAGI. CDR3 length: 13 amino acids. V gave up 7 bases and J gave up 3 bases; unmatched junction bases: 6.

This rearrangement joins TRBV6-5 to TRBJ2-7, with TRBD2 matching 7 bases. The specimen was CD4+ T cells from PBMCs. This TCR derives from a human donor in good health. The DNA for the CDR3 is TGTGCCAGCAAACGGGGGGTGGTCTACGAGCAGTACTTC. Encoded protein: CASKRGVVYEQYF.